This entry concerns a single T cell receptor beta chain. Its target antigen remains unknown. No base-level quality is on record; no much larger clone is a single base apart. The cohort comprised 550 to 700 healthy bone marrow donors. At the time of sampling, all cohort members were nominally healthy, though unrecorded immune exposures were likely present. The donor tested CMV seropositive, placing the donor among the 310 or so seropositive members of the cohort. A peripheral blood sample was provided by each donor, and peripheral blood mononuclear cells were used for TCR beta sequencing. The Qiagen DNeasy Blood Extraction Kit was used to extract genomic DNA from the blood cell samples. This sample is part of a study of cytomegalovirus exposure and HLA in healthy donors (dated by TCRdb to about 2017). Regarding the study in general: An earlier analysis of some 550 of the donors reported approximately 270 Gb of sequence data and approximately 110 million unique TCR beta sequences from some 180 million T cells. A separate validation cohort of roughly 120 different subjects was used in addition to the 666-subject first cohort. A later genetic analysis used genome-wide SNP genotypes for about 55% of the 666 donors, treating that subset as a discovery cohort. Approximately 300 gigabases of sequencing data and around 85 million unique TCR sequences made up an early release that covered approximately 700 HLA-typed donors. Typing coverage varied by locus: roughly 629-640 donors for A, B, C, DRB1 and DQB1; roughly 500 for DQA1; over 600 for DPA1; fewer than 480 for DPB1. About five DR-DQ haplotypes were handled as single units for association and clustering because linkage in the cohort was strong. Class I and class II HLA loci were covered by the typing at four-digit resolution. Rather than drawing on any new phenotypic data, the later analysis identified candidate immune exposures from TCR beta sequences and the way those sequences occurred across donors. The T cell repertoires of around 730 subjects were profiled by immunosequencing and related to cytomegalovirus serostatus. All discovery cohort repertoires had been generated using a single sequencing platform. To predict cytomegalovirus infection status, the study combined high-throughput TCR immunosequencing, statistical association of individual TCRs with disease status, and machine learning. A later analysis re-analyzed previously published TCR beta repertoires from 550 to 700 donors and added high-resolution HLA genotyping to study TCR occurrence patterns. On average, around 200,000 unique TCR beta nucleotide sequences were sequenced per donor among more than 350 genotyped donors of the cohort, with roughly a sixth of those sequences being non-productive. The genetic ancestry cluster associated with self-reported Caucasian donors included 80% to 90% of the 300 to 400 genotyped donors. Donor age, sex, ethnicity and CMV serostatus were compiled together with the repertoire data. The aim of the study was to test whether cataloging public T cell receptors could identify signatures of past pathogen exposure. To decide whether each TCR beta V gene segment behaved as functional or pseudogenic, an earlier analysis of approximately 600 of the donors relied on high-throughput TCR beta sequencing. Here is what the overall study found, with its caveats: The authors suggested that the approach could potentially be generalized to other disease states and immunological phenotypes. V-gene and J-gene trimming of TCR beta chains was associated with a missense DCLRE1C variant in a later genetic analysis, and the association was replicated in an independent cohort. Sequencing depth was assumed to be roughly uniform across donors in the presence/absence analyses, though that assumption may not hold. Because HLA typing was missing for some donors at each locus, association tests included only the typed subset. Only TCR beta chains were sequenced in this cohort, and the absence of alpha or paired-chain data limited detectable features. A later analysis associated around 16,000 TCR beta sequences with specific HLA alleles at a false discovery rate of 0.05. According to a later analysis, parvovirus B19, influenza, CMV and Epstein-Barr virus appeared linked to several top co-occurrence clusters. The only immune exposure information available for the cohort was CMV serostatus. Compared with the approximately 720-donor mean, donors in an Asian-associated ancestry cluster had fewer N-insertions in productive TCRs, according to a later genetic analysis. Some IMGT-functional V segments, including TRBV6-2 and TRBV6-3, could not be distinguished by the 87-base-pair reads and were therefore excluded. Cytomegalovirus status was reported to be diagnosed by the classifier with high specificity and sensitivity in both the original and validation cohorts. Linkage disequilibrium might explain the correlated functional status among segregating V segments, but an unknown experimental factor could not be ruled out. The study gave a list of some 150 TCR beta chains associated with cytomegalovirus. In vitro tests confirmed that a few of the cytomegalovirus-associated TCR beta chains recognize cytomegalovirus antigens. Strong co-occurrence of HLA alleles, especially DR and DQ, made assigning TCR associations to individual alleles difficult. While some public TCRs were present in many individuals, most TCR sequences turned up only very rarely across donors. Because counts were too low, some 17 rarely observed V segments, including chromosome 9 orphons, were excluded from the earlier analysis of some 590 of the donors. A further reported finding was that TCR beta sequences accurately predicted the HLA-A and HLA-B alleles for most subjects in the first cohort. A cluster of highly shared sequence variants was judged likely to be a technical artifact of the sequencing pipeline. A later analysis found that HLA-associated TCR beta chains were more clonally expanded and had lower generation probabilities than equally common non-associated chains. A later analysis found that TCR association rates varied across HLA loci, with DRB1 alleles showing the most associated TCRs and HLA-C alleles the fewest. According to a later analysis, most CMV-associated TCR beta chains appeared to be HLA-restricted, and the HLA associations seemed to be driven largely by CMV exposure. Broadly in line with IMGT annotations, most TCR beta V segments showed up in productive rearrangements about 87% or about 30% of the time in an earlier analysis of roughly 590 of the donors.

Receptors were amplified or captured by the immunoSEQ multiplex PCR assay. For the multiplex PCR, a mixture combining 60 forward primers for TCR Vbeta segments and 13 reverse primers for TCR Jbeta segments was used. The CDR3 region of rearranged TCR beta genes was amplified from genomic DNA by a multiplex PCR assay. The amplified TCR beta libraries were sequenced on the Illumina HiSeq System as 87-base-pair reads. For the original study's pipeline: In a later analysis, approximately 74 million unique TCR beta chains were counted across the roughly 670 repertoires, and about 9.9 million of these chains were shared by at least two donors. To remove PCR and sequencing errors, raw reads were error-corrected and collapsed into unique sequences using a nearest-neighbor algorithm that merged closely related sequences. V, D and J gene segments were assigned by aligning CDR3 sequences to IMGT reference sequences. For a sequence to be retained, at least a six-nucleotide match to both a V gene segment and a J gene segment was required. Rearrangements were classified as productive when the CDR3 lacked stop codons and remained in frame with V and J, and all other rearrangements were classified as non-productive. CDR3 was defined according to IMGT convention as the region running from the second conserved V-encoded cysteine to the conserved J-encoded phenylalanine. The earlier analysis of around 640 of the donors excluded sequences that lacked an unambiguous match to a single V gene segment. In an earlier analysis of a few hundred of the donors, a V segment was called functional when productive rearrangements were above 56.7%, and segregating when the standard deviation between donors exceeded 5%. To diagnose cytomegalovirus status from the catalog of TCR beta chain sequences, a statistical classification framework was built. A later analysis assigned V and J genes by comparing TCR nucleotide sequences with IMGT/GENE-DB human TR gene sequences. A later analysis assigned CDR3 sequences and most-parsimonious VDJ recombination scenarios with the TCRdist pipeline. In a later analysis, every TCR beta chain was defined by the combination of its CDR3 amino acid sequence and its V-gene family, and reads without a unique V-gene family were dropped. In a later analysis, 450 to 600 highly shared, low-generation-probability nucleotide sequences were removed to address suspected cross-contamination and a sequencing artifact. In a later analysis, a clonal expansion index was calculated for each public chain from normalized within-repertoire ranks of inferred template counts. Generation probabilities in a later analysis came from a VDJ recombination model fitted to out-of-frame rearrangements, and those results were checked against IGoR. Hypergeometric tests were used in a later analysis to score TCR-TCR, TCR-HLA and TCR-CMV co-occurrence, with a repertoire-size bias correction applied to the TCR pairs. False discovery rates were estimated in a later analysis by permuting HLA or CMV assignments 20 times. A later analysis grouped co-occurring TCRs with DBSCAN, adding TCRdist sequence similarity when clustering within HLA-allele-positive subsets. Repertoires with fewer than 30,000 or more than 120,000 public chains were left out of co-occurrence clustering, as were about five repertoires with anomalous nucleotide sharing. The table was pulled from immuneACCESS by TCRdb, which kept in-frame rearrangements only. Such tables lose some clones; where checked, under half of the loss comes from unresolved V genes, and the rest has no known cause. D and trimming were read from the DNA, whereas the V and J calls and clone size are those reported in that table. In all, the sample holds approximately 190,000 clones, and approximately 80% of those were seen once. About 2.6% of the sample is in the top ten clones.

Inclusive of the bounding cysteine and phenylalanine, the CDR3 is 14 residues long. Only the CDR3 portion is preserved as DNA: 42 bases, with reading frame beginning at the first base. V and J lose 4 bases and 2 bases, and a span of 11 bases separates them. Reading the germline V gene (reference sequence) gives CDR1 LNHDA and CDR2 SQIVND. Material: PBMCs. Rearrangement joined TRBV19 to TRBJ1-1; a weak D assignment points to TRBD1 (5 bases agree). The source of this sequence is a woman aged 45-65 years in good health and CMV-seropositive. DNA sequence: TGTGCCAGTAGTAGTGGGACTACTAACACTGAAGCTTTCTTT. This gives the protein CASSSGTTNTEAFF.